This TCR beta chain originates from a study of T cell responses to AZD1222 COVID-19 vaccine. Second-dose timings of about 4 or about 12 weeks were pooled. In the case of this clone: The antigen remains undetermined.

The method was immunoSEQ multiplex PCR; TCRdb's version includes in-frame clones alone and lacks a portion of them. The sample gives 90,000 to 120,000 clones, nearly 90% of which show up once; approximately 4.8% is in the top ten. Study observations and caveats: Repertoire sampling was restricted to post-peak T cell response timepoints. Clonal diversity may have been underestimated, and the donors were mostly white British, with more females than males. Only a handful of people who got AZD1222 tested seropositive at baseline.

Germline V CDR1 and CDR2: ENHRY, SYGVKD. The CDR3 runs 14 residues. Germline trimming cut 7 bases from V and 3 bases from J; bases unmatched to any gene: 6. Sequenced material: peripheral blood, taken 28 days after the second AZD1222 dose. This chain joins TRBV10-3 and TRBJ1-3; 7 bases match TRBD1. The TCR sequence derives from an adult who received the AZD1222 COVID-19 vaccine. The CDR3: CAITPDRLGNTIYF. DNA for the CDR3: TGTGCCATCACCCCGGACAGGCTTGGAAACACCATATATTTT.